The TCR beta chain under discussion was sequenced for a study of cytomegalovirus exposure and HLA in healthy donors. Study summary: Both the 120 validation repertoires and the approximately 640 first-cohort repertoires used the same platform, as reported by a later analysis. Study-level findings and limits: The dataset shows that most TCR sequences were rare, while some public TCRs occurred in many donors. Specific recognition of CMV antigens was confirmed in vitro for a few chains (all CMV-associated). Per published reports, the classifier diagnosed cytomegalovirus status with high specificity and sensitivity.

This table comes from immunoSEQ multiplex PCR, and its TCRdb copy is limited to in-frame clones, with some not included. Here the sample spans under 250,000 clones, around 80% being singletons. This clone has only a few counts. Its antigen remains unknown. The sequencing input was PBMCs. The receptor was derived from a woman aged 25 to 39 in good health and CMV-seronegative.

The CDR3 spells CASSQDSSTGELFF. Written as DNA, the CDR3 is TGTGCCAGCAGCCAAGATTCGTCCACCGGGGAGCTGTTTTTT. This chain joins TRBV4-2 and TRBJ2-2; D unclear. The CDR3 loop spans 14 amino acids. CDR1 and CDR2 from the germline V gene are LGHNA and YNFKEQ. V was clipped by 0 bases and J by 4 bases, with 6 bases between them.